This entry lists 13 T cell receptor beta chains sequenced from one sample in a study of blood T cell repertoires in COVID-19. Repertoires were generated with immunoSEQ multiplex PCR, while TCRdb's copy carries only in-frame clones and drops some. The data show more than 250,000 clones, more than 70% seen once. Sequenced sample: peripheral blood. The source of these receptors is a woman aged 50 to 65 with acute or convalescent COVID-19.

V is TRBV11-3 and J is TRBJ1-5, with 7 bases aligning to TRBD1. This CDR3 is 17 amino acids long. V lost 1 base and J lost 1; bases outside the gene matches: 7. From germline, CDR1 is SGHNT and CDR2 YENEEA. The CDR3 region has the DNA TGTGCCAGCAGCTTAGGGCGGGACAGAGCAAGCAATCAGCCCCAGCATTTT. The encoded protein is CASSLGRDRASNQPQHF.

Points on this clone: This sample includes further DNA sequences coding for the same CDR3. V usage is TRBV6-5 and J usage is TRBJ1-2; the match to TRBD1 covers 8 bases. Germline CDR1 MNHEY, CDR2 SVGAGI. The CDR3 runs to 14 residues. V shed 5 bases and J 4 bases; nucleotides not matched to a gene: 6. The CDR3 DNA is TGTGCCAGCAGTACTACCGGGACAGGCTATGGCTACACCTTC. Protein: CASSTTGTGYGYTF.

Worth noting for this clone: The same CDR3 can be traced to other DNA sequences in this sample. The rearrangement joins TRBV27 to TRBJ1-1, with a weak D call TRBD1 (6 bases). Germline CDR1 is MNHEY and CDR2 is SMNVEV (reference sequence). Deletions cut 5 bases from V and 3 bases from J, with 10 bases between. The CDR3 contains 13 residues. CDR3 nucleotides: TGTGCCAGCAGTCCCAGGGGCGACACTGAAGCTTTCTTT. Protein: CASSPRGDTEAFF.

V is TRBV7-9 and J is TRBJ1-5; 9 bases map to TRBD1. Trimming cost V 5 bases and J 2 bases; bases outside gene matches: 7. Per germline, CDR1 SEHNR and CDR2 FQNEAQ (reference sequence). This CDR3 has 16 amino acids. CDR3 nucleotide sequence: TGTGCCAGCAGCCCCACAGGGGGCGAGGGCAATCAGCCCCAGCATTTT. Translated: CASSPTGGEGNQPQHF.

This chain joins TRBV18 and TRBJ1-3; no reliable D call. The CDR3 is 14 residues long. Trimming took 1 base from V and 1 from J, leaving 5 bases between them. Germline V CDR1 and CDR2: KGHSH, LQKENI. This CDR3 is CASSPRGSGNTIYF. The CDR3 DNA follows: TGTGCCAGCTCACCACGAGGGTCTGGAAACACCATATATTTT.

This chain joins TRBV7-3 and TRBJ1-1, with D tentatively TRBD1 (6 bases). The germline CDR1 and CDR2 sequences are SGHTA and FQGTGA. The CDR3 consists of 15 residues. Between the trimmed V and J ends, which lost 4 bases and 5 bases, there was a span of 17 bases. Here the CDR3 reads CASSSRLGARTEAFF. Written as DNA, the CDR3 is TGTGCCAGCAGCTCGCGGCTGGGGGCGCGTACTGAAGCTTTCTTT.

The chain recombines TRBV29-1 with TRBJ2-7; D perhaps matches TRBD1 (5 bases). V was shortened by 1 base and J by 4 bases, with 11 bases between the two germline ends. CDR3 length: 13 amino acids. CDR1 SQVTM and CDR2 ANQGSEA come from the germline V gene. The CDR3 DNA reads as TGCAGCGTTGAAGTGGAAAGGGGTTACGAGCAGTACTTC. Translated: CSVEVERGYEQYF.

This clone was picked up one time. The V gene is TRBV3-1 (or the pseudogene TRBV3-2), the J gene TRBJ1-5; D is unclear. Deletions cut 5 bases from V and 3 bases from J, with 8 bases between. Germline CDR1 and CDR2: LGHDT and YNNKEL (reference sequence). This CDR3 is built from 13 residues. The CDR3 DNA reads TGTGCCAGCAGCGCAGACAACAATCAGCCCCAGCATTTT. Protein product: CASSADNNQPQHF.

This chain connects TRBV15 to TRBJ2-1; the D gene is possibly TRBD1 (5 bases). This CDR3 is built from 14 residues. CDR1 and CDR2 (germline): LNHNV, YYDKDF (reference sequence). The V end lost 4 bases, the J end lost 8 bases, and 15 bases lay between the germline ends. The CDR3 bases are TGTGCCACCAGCAAGGGTAGCTTAGGGGATGAGCAGTTCTTC. Translation gives CATSKGSLGDEQFF.

The rearrangement joins TRBV18 to TRBJ2-2, with D possibly TRBD2 on 6 matching bases. Germline V gene data show CDR1 as KGHSH and CDR2 as LQKENI. V was pared by 3 bases and J by 0 bases, with 14 bases between. This CDR3 comprises 17 residues. CDR3 sequence reads: CASSPPTSRSNTGELFF. The CDR3, as DNA: TGTGCCAGCTCACCTCCAACTAGCCGTTCGAACACCGGGGAGCTGTTTTTT.

The rearrangement joins TRBV7-3 to TRBJ2-7; weak D call: TRBD1 (6 bases). The ends were cut back, 1 base at V and 3 bases at J, with 10 bases in the middle. Per germline, CDR1 SGHTA and CDR2 FQGTGA. The CDR3 has 14 amino acids. Here the CDR3 reads CASSLRDINYEQYF. CDR3 bases: TGTGCCAGCAGCTTAAGGGACATTAACTACGAGCAGTACTTC.

The chain couples TRBV30 to TRBJ2-5, with D perhaps TRBD1 (6 bases). V was trimmed by 0 bases and J by 10 bases, leaving 18 bases between them. This CDR3 is built from 14 residues. The germline CDR1 and CDR2 sequences are GTSNPN and SVGIG (reference sequence). Written as DNA, the CDR3 is TGTGCCTGGAGTGTGGGTGGGGGTGAGGGGGTCCAGTACTTC. Residues: CAWSVGGGEGVQYF.

V is TRBV7-2 and J is TRBJ1-6; D is perhaps TRBD1 (6 bases). In germline, CDR1 is SGHTA, CDR2 FQGNSA. V was clipped by 4 bases and J by 10 bases, with 23 bases between them. This CDR3 has 17 residues. CDR3 amino acids: CASSSPLQGRYKSPLHF. The DNA of the CDR3 is TGTGCCAGCAGCTCCCCCTTACAGGGCAGGTACAAATCACCCCTCCACTTT.